A selection of T cell receptor beta chains follows, all from one sample in a study of breast tumors, draining lymph nodes, adjacent tissues. TCRdb re-called the multiplex PCR reads with MiXCR, one entry per CDR3 protein. The repertoire holds tens of thousands of distinct CDR3 sequences, with 25% to 35% as singletons. The specimen was axillary lymph node tissue. These receptors came from a female donor with breast cancer. Some clones in this sample may be carry-over from other donors' samples. Both conserved end residues are trimmed from each CDR3. Clone size appears in some rows only: once, few, many, or a class for an expanded clone.

v_gene,j_gene,abundance,CDR3aa
TRBV7-9,TRBJ2-3,NA,ASSSRVLSDTQY
TRBV7-9,TRBJ2-3,NA,ASSQERTHTDTQY
TRBV7-2,TRBJ1-5,many,ASSFGSPGNQPQH
TRBV14,TRBJ2-3,many,ASSQTGTWTADTQY
TRBV4-2,TRBJ2-3,NA,ASSPEQTSTDTQY
TRBV3-1,TRBJ2-5,many,ASSRVRAETQY
TRBV2,TRBJ1-3,NA,ASSETASGNTIY
TRBV4-3,TRBJ2-3,NA,ASSQDGVGGPDTQC
TRBV6-6,TRBJ1-4,many,ASSYGNEKLF
TRBV5-1,TRBJ2-5,many,ASSLGSSGSLETQY
TRBV20-1,TRBJ2-3,many,RALATDTQY
TRBV30,TRBJ1-3,many,AWSVSGGNTIY
TRBV9,TRBJ1-6,medium-sized,ASSPRDSLNSPLH
TRBV12-3/TRBV12-4,TRBJ2-7,many,ASSPGQPWDFFYEQY
TRBV20-1,TRBJ2-2,NA,SAKGAGELF
TRBV25-1,TRBJ2-3,many,ASSGTYTDTQY
TRBV24-1,TRBJ2-3,many,ATSGVRGTSGKPDTQY
TRBV6-2/TRBV6-3,TRBJ1-5,many,ASSYWQGDNQPQH
TRBV11-3,TRBJ2-5,NA,ASSLARAVKTQY
TRBV30,TRBJ1-2,many,AWSRGGGYGYT
TRBV11-2,TRBJ2-1,NA,ASLTVLGSNEQF
TRBV3-1,TRBJ1-2,many,ASSFSLGYT
TRBV7-9,TRBJ1-6,NA,ASSSGATTGLGMGSSPLH
TRBV2,TRBJ1-4,NA,ASSPGPGGKLF
TRBV14,TRBJ1-6,many,ASSQRTGALSPLH
TRBV11-2,TRBJ2-1,many,ASSLTSPTNEQF
TRBV5-8,TRBJ2-7,many,ASAGTSVSYEQY
TRBV29-1,TRBJ1-2,many,SGQGLEGYT
TRBV6-2/TRBV6-3,TRBJ2-5,NA,ASSYAGTFQETQY
TRBV25-1,TRBJ2-5,many,ASSEVIDRSETQY
TRBV7-2,TRBJ2-1,many,ASSLGTSGLNEQF
TRBV10-1,TRBJ2-7,many,ASSRRGGLHEQY
TRBV5-5,TRBJ1-4,NA,ASSLEAAGSYATNEKLF
TRBV6-2/TRBV6-3,TRBJ1-2,many,ASSADGTNYGYT
TRBV5-1,TRBJ2-5,NA,ASSQRRGTHY
TRBV7-8,TRBJ1-6,NA,ASSIWTGHSLLH
TRBV11-2,TRBJ2-7,many,ASSLIGGFSYEQY
TRBV19,TRBJ1-1,many,ASSIFGTGNTEAF
TRBV7-3,TRBJ1-6,many,ASSLKGVGNSPLH
TRBV29-1,TRBJ1-3,NA,SVGDAGNTIY
TRBV20-1,TRBJ1-2,many,SARDPKGAQGGYT